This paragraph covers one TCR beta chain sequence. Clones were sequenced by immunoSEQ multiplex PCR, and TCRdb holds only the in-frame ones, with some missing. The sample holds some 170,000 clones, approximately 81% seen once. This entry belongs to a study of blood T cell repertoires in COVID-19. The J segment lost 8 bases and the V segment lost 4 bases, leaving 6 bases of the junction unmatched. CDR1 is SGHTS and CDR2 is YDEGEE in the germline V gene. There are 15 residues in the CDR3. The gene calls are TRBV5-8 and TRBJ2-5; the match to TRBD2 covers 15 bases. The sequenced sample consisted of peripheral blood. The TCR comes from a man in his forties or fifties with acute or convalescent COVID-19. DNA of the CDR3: TGTGCCAGCAGCAAGGGACTAGCGGGGGGTTTTACCCAGTACTTC. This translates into CASSKGLAGGFTQYF.